This T cell receptor beta chain came from a study of identical twins. The CDR3 consists of 18 residues. CDR1 is MNHEY and CDR2 is SVGAGI in the germline V gene. V lost 2 bases, J lost 0 bases, and 6 bases stayed unmatched. A universal primer binding site was introduced by template switching. The final cDNA contained unique molecular identifiers. In TCRdb, the 5' RACE reads were re-called with MiXCR into one record per CDR3 protein. The sample contains approximately 550,000 distinct CDR3 sequences, about 22% of which appear only once. General study results and limits: Invariant MAIT and iNKT cells could partly confound zero-insertion analyses. Cord blood's abundant beta clonotypes had fewer insertions, unlike memory repertoires.

This clonotype was counted a few times. Its antigen is currently unknown. This sample was also put to use in a study of yellow fever vaccine responses in identical twins.

The rearrangement links TRBV6-5 to TRBJ2-6; 8 nucleotides align to TRBD2. This TCR came from a woman aged 18-29 years in good health. Sequencing used CD4+ T cells sorted from blood. The CDR3 nucleotides are TGTGCCAGCAGTTACGCGCGGGGGGCGCCCTCTGGGGCCAACGTCCTGACTTTC. Residues: CASSYARGAPSGANVLTF.